These T cell receptor beta chains were read from a single sample in a study of T cell changes during pregnancy in multiple sclerosis. Assay: immunoSEQ multiplex PCR; the TCRdb copy retains only in-frame clones and omits some. The data contain 15,000 or so clones, 95% to 96% of them seen just once; the ten biggest clones take up about 0.89%. The sequencing here drew on peripheral blood, taken in the third trimester of pregnancy. These receptor sequences come from a female donor with multiple sclerosis, enrolled in a pregnancy study. The CDR3 runs from the conserved cysteine through the conserved F or W. A D gene is named only where the DNA matches it firmly. Clone size is given for some rows only: seen once, a few or many times, or a class if the clone is expanded.

>TRBV25-1|15|TRBJ2-1|.|.
CASSELTGGGNEQFF
TGTGCCAGCAGTGAATTGACAGGCGGAGGAAATGAGCAGTTCTTC
>TRBV7-2|15|TRBJ2-2|TRBD2|.
CASSLASGRVGELFF
TGTGCCAGCAGCTTAGCTAGCGGGAGGGTCGGGGAGCTGTTTTTT
>TRBV11-3|18|TRBJ2-1|.|.
CASSGPQKKGRENNEQFF
TGTGCCAGCAGCGGCCCTCAAAAAAAGGGGCGGGAAAACAATGAGCAGTTCTTC
>TRBV5-1|15|TRBJ2-1|.|.
CASNFDGSRRDEQFF
TGCGCCAGCAACTTCGACGGGAGCCGAAGGGATGAGCAGTTCTTC
>TRBV27|15|TRBJ1-5|TRBD1|.
CASSRGQGLNQPQHF
TGTGCCAGCAGTCGGGGACAGGGCCTTAATCAGCCCCAGCATTTT
>TRBV7-8|15|TRBJ2-3|.|.
CASSLGGSGIDTQYF
TGTGCCAGCAGCTTAGGAGGTTCTGGAATTGATACGCAGTATTTT
>TRBV10-3|16|TRBJ2-1|TRBD2|once
CAIGSSGGASYNEQFF
TGTGCCATCGGATCTAGCGGGGGGGCCTCCTACAATGAGCAGTTCTTC
>TRBV5-1|14|TRBJ2-5|.|.
CASSLGGPGETQYF
TGCGCCAGCAGCTTGGGGGGCCCGGGCGAGACCCAGTACTTC
>TRBV6-1|13|TRBJ1-5|.|.
CASGQTLNQPQHF
TGTGCCAGCGGACAGACTCTCAATCAGCCCCAGCATTTT
>TRBV25-1|15|TRBJ1-1|TRBD1|.
CASSGTGNLNTEAFF
TGTGCCAGCAGTGGGACAGGGAACTTAAACACTGAAGCTTTCTTT
>TRBV18|15|TRBJ1-5|.|.
CASSPPWGEGQPQHF
TGTGCCAGCTCACCTCCGTGGGGGGAGGGTCAGCCCCAGCATTTT
>TRBV7-2|15|TRBJ2-5|TRBD1|.
CASSLAAGGPETQYF
TGTGCCAGCAGCTTAGCGGCAGGGGGTCCCGAGACCCAGTACTTC
>TRBV27|15|TRBJ2-3|TRBD2|.
CASTPLSGRADTQYF
TGTGCCAGCACCCCGCTGAGCGGGAGGGCAGATACGCAGTATTTT
>TRBV5-1|20|TRBJ2-1|.|.
CASSLGGTGISGSRGREQFF
TGCGCCAGCAGCTTGGGAGGGACAGGTATTAGCGGGAGCCGTGGGAGAGAGCAGTTCTTC
>TRBV13|16|TRBJ2-3|TRBD1|.
CASSAPTGASTDTQYF
TGTGCCAGCAGCGCACCGACAGGGGCAAGCACAGATACGCAGTATTTT
>TRBV6-1|13|TRBJ1-1|.|.
CASGQGKNTEAFF
TGTGCCAGCGGCCAGGGGAAAAACACTGAAGCTTTCTTT
>TRBV2|14|TRBJ1-1|.|.
CASSLQGGSTEAFF
TGTGCCAGCAGTCTCCAGGGAGGGTCCACTGAAGCTTTCTTT
>TRBV7-6|14|TRBJ2-4|.|.
CATSVSPSKNIQYF
TGTGCCACCTCAGTGTCGCCCTCCAAAAACATTCAGTACTTC
>TRBV2|16|TRBJ1-1|.|.
CASSEGAPGDNTEAFF
TGTGCCAGCAGTGAAGGTGCCCCAGGGGACAACACTGAAGCTTTCTTT
>TRBV11-2|17|TRBJ1-1|.|once
CASRSKGAVTMNTEAFF
TGTGCCAGTAGATCAAAAGGGGCCGTAACGATGAACACTGAAGCTTTCTTT
>TRBV7-9|13|TRBJ1-2|.|.
CASTYWPGYGYTF
TGTGCCAGCACCTACTGGCCGGGGTATGGCTACACCTTC
>TRBV5-8|14|TRBJ2-1|TRBD2|.
CASSPRREWDEQFF
TGTGCCAGCAGCCCTCGGCGGGAGTGGGATGAGCAGTTCTTC
>TRBV11-2|11|TRBJ1-1|.|.
CASSLGQEAFF
TGTGCCAGCAGTCTCGGACAGGAAGCTTTCTTT
>TRBV27|16|TRBJ2-5|TRBD2|.
CASSTIGLAGAETQYF
TGTGCCAGCAGTACCATTGGACTAGCGGGGGCGGAGACCCAGTACTTC
>TRBV6-6|14|TRBJ1-1|.|.
CASRWGTTNTEAFF
TGTGCCAGCAGATGGGGGACAACGAACACTGAAGCTTTCTTT
>TRBV19|13|TRBJ1-1|.|.
CASSMGASIEAFF
TGTGCCAGTAGTATGGGGGCATCTATAGAAGCTTTCTTT
>TRBV7-9|16|TRBJ2-2|TRBD1|.
CASSPRTGPDTGELFF
TGTGCCAGCAGCCCCCGGACAGGGCCGGACACCGGGGAGCTGTTTTTT
>TRBV4-2|14|TRBJ2-1|.|.
CASSQDPVGNEQFF
TGTGCCAGCAGCCAAGACCCCGTCGGCAATGAGCAGTTCTTC
>TRBV14|16|TRBJ2-1|TRBD1|.
CASSQDWGQAYNEQFF
TGTGCCAGCAGCCAAGACTGGGGACAGGCGTACAATGAGCAGTTCTTC
>TRBV10-2|14|TRBJ2-1|.|.
CASTDSSSYNEQFF
TGCGCCAGCACTGACTCTTCCTCCTACAATGAGCAGTTCTTC
>TRBV7-3|15|TRBJ1-4|.|.
CASSLMGGDNEKLFF
TGTGCCAGCAGCTTAATGGGGGGGGATAATGAAAAACTGTTTTTT
>TRBV5-1|15|TRBJ1-5|.|.
CASSLEGGVNQPQHF
TGCGCCAGCAGCTTGGAAGGGGGGGTGAATCAGCCCCAGCATTTT
>TRBV5-6|15|TRBJ1-2|.|.
CASSLNGGVIGGYTF
TGTGCCAGCAGCTTGAACGGAGGGGTGATTGGGGGCTACACCTTC
>TRBV6-5|15|TRBJ2-2|.|.
CASSYRGTNTGELFF
TGTGCCAGCAGTTATCGCGGGACGAACACCGGGGAGCTGTTTTTT
>TRBV6-6|11|TRBJ1-1|.|.
CASRTRDEAFF
TGTGCCAGCAGGACTAGGGATGAAGCTTTCTTT
>TRBV7-9|13|TRBJ1-5|.|.
CASSLGANQPQHF
TGTGCCAGCAGCTTGGGCGCCAATCAGCCCCAGCATTTT
>TRBV5-5|15|TRBJ1-3|.|.
CASSSHRVPGNTIYF
TGTGCCAGCAGTTCGCACCGGGTCCCCGGAAACACCATATATTTT
>TRBV19|14|TRBJ2-7|TRBD2|.
CANLRGGRSYEQYF
TGTGCCAACCTCCGGGGGGGACGCTCCTACGAGCAGTACTTC
>TRBV7-3|17|TRBJ2-1|TRBD2|.
CASSLPRLAGGPSEQFF
TGTGCCAGCAGCTTACCCAGACTAGCGGGAGGGCCTAGTGAGCAGTTCTTC
>TRBV4-1|15|TRBJ2-5|.|few
CASSQDPGSGETQYF
TGCGCCAGCAGCCAAGATCCGGGATCGGGGGAGACCCAGTACTTC
>TRBV15|18|TRBJ2-4|.|.
CATSRDRGTLLAKNIQYF
TGTGCCACCAGCAGAGATAGAGGGACACTTTTAGCCAAAAACATTCAGTACTTC
>TRBV7-9|16|TRBJ1-6|TRBD1|.
CASSARDRGTHSPLHF
TGTGCCAGCAGCGCCCGGGACAGGGGGACCCATTCACCCCTCCACTTT
>TRBV7-9|16|TRBJ1-6|.|.
CASSSPVGPDNSPLHF
TGTGCCAGCAGCTCCCCGGTGGGGCCCGATAATTCACCCCTCCACTTT
>TRBV7-2|14|TRBJ1-5|.|few
CASSLTGNNQPQHF
TGTGCCAGCAGCCTGACAGGTAACAATCAGCCCCAGCATTTT
>TRBV10-3|16|TRBJ1-6|TRBD1|.
CAISPGQVNRGSPLHF
TGTGCCATCAGCCCGGGACAGGTCAACAGGGGCTCACCCCTCCACTTT
>TRBV7-9|13|TRBJ1-1|TRBD1|.
CASSLPTGGEAFF
TGTGCCAGCAGCTTACCCACAGGGGGTGAAGCTTTCTTT
>TRBV6-1|14|TRBJ1-2|.|.
CASSSPGTNYGYTF
TGTGCCAGCAGTTCCCCCGGGACAAACTATGGCTACACCTTC
>TRBV4-1|17|TRBJ2-7|TRBD2|.
CASSQEPGIGGVDEQYF
TGCGCCAGCAGCCAAGAACCTGGGATCGGGGGGGTGGACGAGCAGTACTTC
>TRBV28|15|TRBJ2-7|TRBD2|.
CASKTSGMGAYEQYF
TGTGCCAGCAAGACTAGCGGGATGGGCGCCTACGAGCAGTACTTC
>TRBV5-4|15|TRBJ1-1|TRBD1|.
CASSSSDRVNTEAFF
TGTGCCAGCAGCTCGTCGGACAGGGTGAACACTGAAGCTTTCTTT
>TRBV11-3|13|TRBJ2-1|TRBD1|.
CASSKDRSNEQFF
TGTGCCAGCAGCAAGGACAGGTCTAATGAGCAGTTCTTC
>TRBV7-9|13|TRBJ2-5|.|.
CASSRDFQETQYF
TGTGCCAGCTCCAGGGACTTCCAAGAGACCCAGTACTTC
>TRBV5-1|17|TRBJ2-2|TRBD1|.
CASSLDYRGLASGELFF
TGCGCCAGCAGCTTGGATTACAGGGGGCTCGCTAGCGGGGAGCTGTTTTTT
>TRBV4-1|17|TRBJ1-4|TRBD1|.
CASSQEVATGGREKLLF
TGCGCCAGCAGCCAAGAGGTTGCCACAGGGGGCCGAGAAAAACTGCTTTTT
>TRBV28|14|TRBJ2-5|TRBD1|.
CASSLTGGQETQYF
TGTGCCAGCAGTTTAACAGGGGGGCAAGAGACCCAGTACTTC
>TRBV7-3|16|TRBJ2-3|TRBD2|.
CASSPGTSGRTDTQYF
TGTGCCAGCAGCCCAGGGACTAGCGGACGCACAGATACGCAGTATTTT
>TRBV28|13|TRBJ2-7|.|.
CVSQRHGTHEQYF
TGTGTTTCGCAGAGGCACGGAACCCACGAGCAGTACTTC
>TRBV19|15|TRBJ1-2|.|.
CASSIVPGGAQGYTF
TGTGCCAGTAGTATCGTCCCCGGGGGGGCCCAAGGCTACACCTTC
>TRBV29-1|14|TRBJ2-1|TRBD2|.
CSAGGSGGYNEQFF
TGCAGCGCTGGGGGTAGCGGGGGTTACAATGAGCAGTTCTTC